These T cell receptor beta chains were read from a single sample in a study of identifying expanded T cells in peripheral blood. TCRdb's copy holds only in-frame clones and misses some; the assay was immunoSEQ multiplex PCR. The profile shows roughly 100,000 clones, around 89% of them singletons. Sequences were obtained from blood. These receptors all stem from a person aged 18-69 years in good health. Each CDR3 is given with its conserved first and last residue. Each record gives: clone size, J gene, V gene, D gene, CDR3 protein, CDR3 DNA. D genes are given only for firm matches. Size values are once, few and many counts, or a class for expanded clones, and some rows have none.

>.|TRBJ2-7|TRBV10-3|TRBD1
CASKTGQGFWGQYF
TGTGCCTCGAAAACGGGACAGGGATTCTGGGGGCAGTACTTC
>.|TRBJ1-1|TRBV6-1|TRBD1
CASSDGRGPRNTEAFF
TGTGCCAGCAGTGATGGCAGGGGGCCCAGAAACACTGAAGCTTTCTTT
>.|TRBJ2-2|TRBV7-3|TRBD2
CASSPYTGGGTGELFF
TGTGCCAGCAGCCCCTACACGGGGGGTGGCACCGGGGAGCTGTTTTTT
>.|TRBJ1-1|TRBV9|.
CASSVTSQGVGTEAFF
TGTGCCAGCAGCGTAACCTCGCAAGGGGTCGGCACTGAAGCTTTCTTT
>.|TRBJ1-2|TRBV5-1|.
CASSGAGQSNYGYTF
TGCGCCAGCAGCGGAGCCGGACAGTCTAACTATGGCTACACCTTC
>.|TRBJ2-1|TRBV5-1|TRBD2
CASRGGGLEQFF
TGCGCCAGCAGGGGCGGGGGGCTCGAGCAGTTCTTC
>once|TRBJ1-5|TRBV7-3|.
CASSLAENQPQHF
TGTGCCAGCAGCTTAGCCGAGAATCAGCCCCAGCATTTT
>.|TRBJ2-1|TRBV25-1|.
CASSENGFGQPEQFF
TGTGCCAGCAGTGAAAACGGTTTCGGGCAGCCTGAGCAGTTCTTC
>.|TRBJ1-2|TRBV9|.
CASSVEGRGTYGYTF
TGTGCCAGCAGCGTAGAGGGTCGGGGGACCTATGGCTACACCTTC
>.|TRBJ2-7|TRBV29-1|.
CSFLGQGADEQYF
TGCAGCTTCCTCGGGCAGGGAGCGGACGAGCAGTACTTC